What follows is one T cell receptor beta chain and its context. Its target is unknown. The table came from immunoSEQ multiplex PCR; TCRdb's copy has only in-frame clones and leaves some out. The sample yields 12,000 to 15,000 clones, around 81% seen once. This sample was taken from a study of tumor-infiltrating lymphocytes in localized non-small cell lung cancer. Findings of the study overall: Recurrence-free survival showed no association with tumor T-cell fraction. Compared with uninvolved lung, tumors showed higher T cell infiltration by TCRbeta sequencing. T-cell fraction did not differ between immunotypes IM1 and IM2. TCR sequencing covered a subset of patients with enough tissue.

Germline loops: CDR1 MGHRA, CDR2 YSYEKL. The CDR3 loop spans 12 amino acids. Trimming took 4 bases from V and 15 from J, leaving 15 bases between them. The receptor comes from a human donor with non-small cell lung cancer. The chain carries TRBV4-1 and TRBJ1-4, with a tentative D call TRBD1 (5 bases). Specimen: lung tumor tissue. CDR3 nucleotide sequence: TGCGCCAGCAGCCGGGTTTGGAACAGGTTGTTTTTT. This encodes CASSRVWNRLFF.